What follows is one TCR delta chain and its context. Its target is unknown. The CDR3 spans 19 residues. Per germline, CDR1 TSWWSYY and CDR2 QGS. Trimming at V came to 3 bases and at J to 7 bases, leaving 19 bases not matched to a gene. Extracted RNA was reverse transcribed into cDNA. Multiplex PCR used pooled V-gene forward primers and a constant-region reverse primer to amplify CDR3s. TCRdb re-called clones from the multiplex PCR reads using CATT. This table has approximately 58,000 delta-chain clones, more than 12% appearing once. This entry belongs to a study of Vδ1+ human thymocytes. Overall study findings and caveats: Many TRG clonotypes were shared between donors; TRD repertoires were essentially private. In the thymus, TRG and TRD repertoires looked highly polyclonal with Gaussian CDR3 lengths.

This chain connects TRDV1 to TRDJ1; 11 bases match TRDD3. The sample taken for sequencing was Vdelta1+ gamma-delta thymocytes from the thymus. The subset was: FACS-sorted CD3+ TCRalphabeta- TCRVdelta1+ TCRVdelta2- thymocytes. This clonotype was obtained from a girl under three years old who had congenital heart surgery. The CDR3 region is CALGELIMDWGIKGRKLIF. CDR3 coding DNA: TGTGCTCTTGGGGAGCTCATCATGGACTGGGGGATAAAAGGGCGTAAACTCATCTTT.